A single sample gave rise to the 16 T cell receptor beta chains below, sequenced in a study of blood T cell repertoires in COVID-19. TCRdb keeps only in-frame clones here, not all; method: immunoSEQ multiplex PCR. The table has 200,000 to 250,000 clones, roughly 86% seen once. The sequenced sample was peripheral blood. The receptors shown here come from a woman in her forties or fifties with COVID-19, enrolled during active disease.

V usage is TRBV15 and J usage is TRBJ1-4; TRBD1 is a possible D gene (5 bases). The V end lost 5 bases, the J end lost 12 bases, and 16 bases lay between the germline ends. CDR1 LNHNV and CDR2 YYDKDF come from the germline V gene (reference sequence). This CDR3 has 13 residues. CDR3 coding DNA: TGTGCCACCAGCCCCGGGGACGCGGGGGAACTGTTTTTT. It yields the protein CATSPGDAGELFF. Looking up the rest from reference TRBV15 and TRBJ1-4 gives the full variable domain: DAMVIQNPRYQVTQFGKPVTLSCSQTLNHNVMYWYQQKSSQAPKLLFHYYDKDFNNEADTPDNFQSRRPNTSFCFLDIRSPGLGDTAMYLCATSPGDAGELFFGSGTQLSVL.

The rearrangement uses TRBV6-5 and TRBJ2-3; TRBD2 matches 13 bases. The V and J ends lost 4 bases and 2 bases, in that order; junction bases with no gene match: 3. The germline V gene encodes CDR1 MNHEY and CDR2 SVGAGI. The CDR3 is made up of 16 amino acids. In DNA form, the CDR3 reads TGTGCCAGCAGTTCGACTAGCGGGGGGCCCACAGATACGCAGTATTTT. Its protein product is CASSSTSGGPTDTQYF.

The CDR3 sequence is CASSSRGRQGNRGYTF. The CDR3 DNA reads as TGTGCCAGTAGTTCCCGTGGGAGACAGGGGAATAGAGGCTACACCTTC. The rearrangement links TRBV19 to TRBJ1-2; 8 bases match TRBD1. Trimming at V came to 5 bases and at J to 8 bases, leaving 16 bases not matched to a gene. The germline V gene encodes CDR1 LNHDA and CDR2 SQIVND (reference sequence). The CDR3 covers 16 residues.

The rearrangement uses TRBV7-8 and TRBJ2-7, with a weak D call TRBD1 (5 bases). The germline gives CDR1 SGHVS, CDR2 FQNEAQ. Trimming took 10 bases from V and 2 from J, leaving 12 bases between them. The CDR3 has 12 residues. The CDR3 spells CANLDSPYEQYF. The DNA of the CDR3 is TGTGCCAACCTCGACAGTCCCTACGAGCAGTACTTC.

The chain employs TRBV2 and TRBJ1-2; TRBD1 aligns across 8 bases. The CDR3 has 15 residues. CDR1 and CDR2 (germline): SNHLY, FYNNEI. Losses at the gene ends were 4 bases for V and 6 bases for J; bases not matched to a gene: 10. Written as DNA, the CDR3 is TGTGCCAGCAGTGCGGGCAGGGGGCGCATTGATGGCTACACCTTC. Encoded protein: CASSAGRGRIDGYTF.

Here the CDR3 reads CASSIQGAKNSPLHF. In nucleotides, the CDR3 is TGTGCCAGCAGCATCCAGGGGGCGAAGAATTCACCCCTCCACTTT. The V call is TRBV3-1 (or the pseudogene TRBV3-2), the J call TRBJ1-6, with 8 bases identical to TRBD1. The V gene end was trimmed by 5 bases and the J gene end by 7 bases; junction bases not matched to a gene: 7. From germline, CDR1 is LGHDT and CDR2 YNNKEL (reference sequence). The CDR3 covers 15 residues.

J is TRBJ2-2 and V is TRBV11-2; a possible D gene is TRBD1 (6 bases). V was pared by 1 base and J by 6 bases, with 6 bases between. The CDR3 has 13 amino acids. CDR1 and CDR2 (germline): SGHAT, FQNNGV. The DNA of the CDR3 is TGTGCCAGCAGCTTAGGGACAGCCGGGGAGCTGTTTTTT. Translating it yields CASSLGTAGELFF.

CDR3 sequence reads: CASSRESGGTQYF. The CDR3 coding sequence is TGCGCCAGCAGCCGGGAATCAGGGGGGACCCAGTACTTC. This sequence joins TRBV5-1 and TRBJ2-5; 7 bases match TRBD1. The CDR3 covers 13 residues. CDR1 is SGHRS, CDR2 YFSETQ, per germline. Trimming removed 4 bases from V and 7 bases from J; junction bases left unmatched: 7. Complete variable domain (other parts from reference TRBV5-1 and TRBJ2-5): KAGVTQTPRYLIKTRGQQVTLSCSPISGHRSVSWYQQTPGQGLQFLFEYFSETQRNKGNFPGRFSGRQFSNSRSEMNVSTLELGDSALYLCASSRESGGTQYFGPGTRLLVL.

CDR3 amino acids: CASSERFAGLEQYV. Written as DNA, the CDR3 is TGCGCCAGCAGTGAAAGGTTCGCAGGTCTCGAGCAGTACGTC. V and J are TRBV10-2 and TRBJ2-7, with D unresolved. The germline V gene has CDR1 WSHSY and CDR2 SAAADI. The CDR3 is 14 amino acids. Trimming took off 3 bases at V and 6 bases at J, with 15 bases between the two ends.

The sample holds a few counts of this clone. The CDR3 DNA reads TGTGCCAGCAGCACGCCCAGGGACAAGGGGAGCGAGCAGTACTTC. Amino acids: CASSTPRDKGSEQYF. This chain joins TRBV7-3 and TRBJ2-7; possible D gene TRBD1, 6 bases. Trimming stripped 5 bases from V and 6 bases from J, with 20 bases between. The V gene's germline CDR1 is SGHTA and CDR2 FQGTGA. The CDR3 has 15 residues.

This chain links TRBV2 with TRBJ1-1; 7 bases align to TRBD1. The germline CDR1 and CDR2 sequences are SNHLY and FYNNEI. V lost 8 bases to trimming and J lost 7 bases; unmatched junction nucleotides: 13. The CDR3 length is 14 residues. The CDR3 nucleotides read TGTGCCAGCGCGACAGGGAAATACCCTCATGAAGCTTTCTTT. This sequence encodes CASATGKYPHEAFF.

The gene calls are TRBV11-3 and TRBJ2-7, with 7 bases identical to TRBD1. This CDR3 spans 14 amino acids. Germline V CDR1 and CDR2: SGHNT, YENEEA. V lost 6 bases and J lost 2; bases outside the gene matches: 7. CDR3 amino acids: CASRITGQTYEQYF. In DNA, the CDR3 is TGTGCCAGCAGAATAACGGGACAGACCTACGAGCAGTACTTC.

This clone was seen at least ten times. V gene TRBV27 combines with J gene TRBJ2-3; no clear D. CDR1 MNHEY and CDR2 SMNVEV come from the germline V gene (reference sequence). The length of the CDR3 is 11 residues. Trimming took 5 bases from V and 2 from J, leaving 2 bases between them. The DNA for the CDR3 is TGTGCCAGCAGTCACACAGATACGCAGTATTTT. Its translation: CASSHTDTQYF.

The chain joins TRBV9 to TRBJ2-1, with a weak D call TRBD2 (6 bases). Germline CDR1 is SGDLS and CDR2 is YYNGEE. The length of the CDR3 is 15 residues. V lost 0 bases and J 8 bases, leaving 15 bases between the germline ends. For the CDR3, the DNA is TGTGCCAGCAGCGTAGCGGTCGGGGGTATATATGAGCAGTTCTTC. Translating it yields CASSVAVGGIYEQFF. Complete variable domain (other parts from reference TRBV9 and TRBJ2-1): DSGVTQTPKHLITATGQRVTLRCSPRSGDLSVYWYQQSLDQGLQFLIQYYNGEERAKGNILERFSAQQFPDLHSELNLSSLELGDSALYFCASSVAVGGIYEQFFGPGTRLTVL.

This chain uses TRBV5-1 with TRBJ2-2; 11 nucleotides match TRBD2. The germline V gene encodes CDR1 SGHRS and CDR2 YFSETQ. Germline trimming cut 0 bases from V and 3 bases from J; bases unmatched to any gene: 10. The CDR3 spans 19 residues. Written as DNA, the CDR3 is TGCGCCAGCAGCTTGGTCGCTAGCGGGGGGAGCTGGGACACCGGGGAGCTGTTTTTT. This codes for CASSLVASGGSWDTGELFF.

The chain has TRBV28 and TRBJ2-2; maybe TRBD2 (5 bases). The CDR3 is 16 amino acids. Trimming left V 2 bases short and J 1 base short, with 11 bases between. Germline CDR1 reads MDHEN; CDR2 reads SYDVKM. The CDR3 bases are TGTGCCAGCAGTTTAGTTAGACTACGGAACACCGGGGAGCTGTTTTTT. It specifies CASSLVRLRNTGELFF.